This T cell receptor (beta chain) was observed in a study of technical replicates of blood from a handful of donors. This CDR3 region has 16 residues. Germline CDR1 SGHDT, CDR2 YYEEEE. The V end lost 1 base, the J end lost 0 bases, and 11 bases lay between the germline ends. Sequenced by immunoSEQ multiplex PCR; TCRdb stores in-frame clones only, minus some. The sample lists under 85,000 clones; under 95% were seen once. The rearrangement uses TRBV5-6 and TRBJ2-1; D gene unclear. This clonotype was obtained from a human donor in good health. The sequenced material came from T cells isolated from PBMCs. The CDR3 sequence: CASSLSYRFSYNEQFF. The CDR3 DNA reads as TGTGCCAGCAGCTTGTCGTACAGATTCTCCTACAATGAGCAGTTCTTC.